Shown below are 21 T cell receptor beta chains from a single sample sequenced in a study of blood T cell repertoires in COVID-19. Assay: immunoSEQ multiplex PCR; the TCRdb copy retains only in-frame clones and omits some. Of just over 300,000 clones listed, 80% to 90% are singletons. Specimen: PBMCs or T cells enriched from blood (not recorded which). Receptor source: a man in his thirties or forties who had recovered from COVID-19.

The chain couples TRBV9 to TRBJ2-2, with 10 bases fitting TRBD1. The germline gives CDR1 SGDLS, CDR2 YYNGEE. The CDR3 is 16 amino acids. J gave up 3 bases and V 4 bases, and 6 bases lay outside the gene matches. The CDR3 DNA sequence: TGTGCCAGCAGCCCACGACAGGGGGCAGACACCGGGGAGCTGTTTTTT. This encodes CASSPRQGADTGELFF.

The chain employs TRBV7-2 and TRBJ1-2, with 10 bases identical to TRBD1. The CDR3 runs to 15 residues. CDR1 SGHTA and CDR2 FQGNSA come from the germline V gene. J lost 7 bases, V lost 5 bases, and 10 bases had no gene match. CDR3 nucleotide sequence: TGTGCCAGCAGCGACCGGACAGGGGGGCTAGGTGGCTACACCTTC. This encodes CASSDRTGGLGGYTF.

The V gene is TRBV19, the J gene TRBJ1-2; maybe TRBD1 (6 bases). Germline-derived CDR1 and CDR2 are LNHDA and SQIVND (reference sequence). The CDR3 length is 12 residues. V lost 8 bases and J 3 bases, leaving 10 bases between the germline ends. Here the CDR3 reads CASGQIYYGYTF. The CDR3 nucleotides are TGTGCCAGTGGACAGATCTACTATGGCTACACCTTC. Full variable domain (outside the CDR3, taken from reference TRBV19 and TRBJ1-2): DGGITQSPKYLFRKEGQNVTLSCEQNLNHDAMYWYRQDPGQGLRLIYYSQIVNDFQKGDIAEGYSVSREKKESFPLTVTSAQKNPTAFYLCASGQIYYGYTFGSGTRLTVV.

The genes are TRBV19 and TRBJ1-6, with 10 nucleotides matching TRBD1. Germline V gene lookup returns CDR1 LNHDA and CDR2 SQIVND (reference sequence). The trim removed 7 bases at V and 5 bases at J, leaving 14 bases unmatched. This CDR3 comprises 18 residues. The CDR3 loop is CASTAGQGPQRHNSPLHF. Here the CDR3 DNA reads TGTGCCAGTACGGCGGGACAGGGGCCACAAAGGCATAATTCACCCCTCCACTTT.

A few counts support this clone. The genes are TRBV10-3 and TRBJ2-2, with 7 nucleotides matching TRBD1. The trim removed 0 bases at V and 5 bases at J, leaving 3 bases unmatched. This CDR3 comprises 15 residues. Per the germline V gene, CDR1 is ENHRY and CDR2 is SYGVKD. The DNA of the CDR3 is TGTGCCATCAGTGAGTCGACACAGGGGACCGGGGAGCTGTTTTTT. Its translation is CAISESTQGTGELFF.

The chain recombines TRBV7-9 with TRBJ2-7; the D is unclear. From germline, CDR1 is SEHNR and CDR2 FQNEAQ (reference sequence). The CDR3 runs to 13 residues. Trimming removed 5 bases at V and 7 bases at J, with 15 bases between. CDR3 sequence reads: CASSHVFVREQYF. The CDR3 nucleotides are TGTGCCAGCAGCCACGTTTTCGTGAGAGAGCAGTACTTC.

This rearrangement joins TRBV6-2 or TRBV6-3 to TRBJ2-2, with TRBD2 matching over 7 bases. This CDR3 is 17 amino acids long. The V gene end was trimmed by 5 bases and the J gene end by 1 base; junction bases not matched to a gene: 10. The germline V gene encodes CDR1 MNHEY and CDR2 SVGEGT. This CDR3 is CASSTIPGLQNTGELFF. The CDR3, as DNA: TGTGCCAGCAGTACTATCCCGGGACTACAGAACACCGGGGAGCTGTTTTTT.

V usage is TRBV27 and J usage is TRBJ1-1; D is uncertain. Germline CDR1 and CDR2: MNHEY and SMNVEV (reference sequence). V lost 6 bases to trimming and J lost 1 base, with 12 bases between them. This CDR3 is 14 amino acids long. CDR3 in DNA: TGTGCCAGCAGCCCGAGGCAGCAGAACACTGAAGCTTTCTTT. Translated: CASSPRQQNTEAFF.

This chain links TRBV15 with TRBJ1-2; D is possibly TRBD1 (6 bases). The CDR3 loop spans 18 amino acids. V shed 0 bases and J shed 0 bases, with 17 bases lying between them. Germline values: CDR1 LNHNV, CDR2 YYDKDF (reference sequence). CDR3 coding DNA: TGTGCCACCAGCAGAGAAGTCAGGACAGACTTATCTAACTATGGCTACACCTTC. This gives the protein CATSREVRTDLSNYGYTF.

The chain couples TRBV7-9 to TRBJ1-4, with D uncertain. The CDR3 extends over 17 amino acids. The germline V gene has CDR1 SEHNR and CDR2 FQNEAQ (reference sequence). Trimming shortened V by 1 base and J by 1 base, and 13 bases separated the two germline ends. CDR3 protein: CASSLGVGSRTNEKLFF. The CDR3 nucleotides read TGTGCCAGCAGCTTAGGAGTGGGGAGCAGAACTAATGAAAAACTGTTTTTT.

The V call is TRBV15, the J call TRBJ2-1; 9 nucleotides line up with TRBD1. The germline V gene has CDR1 LNHNV and CDR2 YYDKDF (reference sequence). The CDR3 totals 14 residues. After removal of 5 bases from V and 10 bases from J, the junction contained 9 bases not matched to a gene. CDR3 nucleotides: TGTGCCACCAGCGTCCGGGACAGGGTAAGAGAGCAGTTCTTC. Translation: CATSVRDRVREQFF.

The chain recombines TRBV10-3 with TRBJ2-1; 9 bases align to TRBD2. Looked up from germline, CDR1 is ENHRY and CDR2 is SYGVKD. This CDR3 is 15 amino acids long. After removal of 3 bases from V and 10 bases from J, the junction contained 10 bases not matched to a gene. The CDR3 loop reads CAISDLAGRGLEQFF. The CDR3 DNA reads TGTGCCATCAGTGACCTAGCGGGGAGGGGGTTGGAGCAGTTCTTC.

The rearrangement joins TRBV5-6 to TRBJ2-7, with 10 bases aligning to TRBD2. Germline trimming cut 4 bases from V and 4 bases from J; bases unmatched to any gene: 8. CDR3 length: 15 residues. The V gene's germline CDR1 is SGHDT and CDR2 YYEEEE. CDR3 sequence reads: CASSPESGGEYEQYF. CDR3 DNA: TGTGCCAGCAGCCCCGAAAGCGGGGGGGAATACGAGCAGTACTTC.

This clone has a count of ten or more. This chain links TRBV2 with TRBJ2-5; tentatively, D is TRBD2 (5 bases). The CDR3 has 15 amino acids. Trimming cost V 1 base and J 5 bases, with 14 bases left between them. Germline values: CDR1 SNHLY, CDR2 FYNNEI. CDR3 loop: CASSEEAGFGETQYF. In DNA form, the CDR3 reads TGTGCCAGCAGTGAAGAGGCGGGTTTTGGGGAGACCCAGTACTTC.

The chain has TRBV4-2 and TRBJ2-5; 10 bases map to TRBD2. This CDR3 region has 15 residues. The V segment lost 1 base and the J segment 4 bases; nucleotides outside the gene matches: 3. Germline CDR1 reads LGHNA; CDR2 reads YNFKEQ. CDR3 nucleotide sequence: TGTGCCAGCAGCCAAGTAAAGCGGGGGGGAGAGACCCAGTACTTC. The encoded protein is CASSQVKRGGETQYF.

The gene calls are TRBV7-2 and TRBJ2-1; weak D call: TRBD2 (5 bases). The germline gives CDR1 SGHTA, CDR2 FQGNSA. The V and J ends lost 1 base and 4 bases respectively, with 11 bases between them. The CDR3 runs 15 residues. CDR3 amino acids: CASSLGPGRYNEQFF. CDR3 nucleotides: TGTGCCAGCAGCTTAGGTCCGGGGAGATACAATGAGCAGTTCTTC.

This chain links TRBV10-2 with TRBJ2-7; maybe TRBD2 (8 bases). Germline lookup yields CDR1 WSHSY and CDR2 SAAADI. V lost 7 bases and J lost 6, with 19 bases in between. CDR3 size: 14 residues. The CDR3 here is CASTGGGQFAEQYF. CDR3 nucleotide sequence: TGCGCCAGCACGGGGGGGGGACAGTTTGCCGAGCAGTACTTC.

This rearrangement joins TRBV4-1 to TRBJ1-1; D possibly corresponds to TRBD1 (5 bases). The length of the CDR3 is 15 residues. In germline, CDR1 is MGHRA, CDR2 YSYEKL. Trimming cost V 0 bases and J 5 bases, with 13 bases left between them. The CDR3 region has the DNA TGCGCCAGCAGCCAAGATCAGACAGCGAGGACTGAAGCTTTCTTT. Translation: CASSQDQTARTEAFF.

The CDR3 sequence: CASRETAGGLYTDTQYF. The DNA of the CDR3 is TGTGCCAGCAGGGAGACGGCGGGGGGGTTATACACAGATACGCAGTATTTT. The chain employs TRBV25-1 and TRBJ2-3; 9 bases agree with TRBD2. Germline values: CDR1 MGHDK, CDR2 SYGVNS. Trimming removed 6 bases from V and 2 bases from J; junction bases left unmatched: 12. The CDR3 runs to 17 residues.

This clone was seen more than once but under ten times. This chain links TRBV4-3 with TRBJ1-4; a weak D match, TRBD1 (5 bases). This CDR3 spans 17 amino acids. Germline V gene data show CDR1 as LGHNA and CDR2 as YSLEER. Trimming took 0 bases from V and 5 from J, leaving 16 bases between them. Written as DNA, the CDR3 is TGCGCCAGCAGCCAAGATCCCGTCCAGGGATTGAATGAAAAACTGTTTTTT. Translated, it gives CASSQDPVQGLNEKLFF.

This chain connects TRBV18 to TRBJ1-1, with 7 bases fitting TRBD1. V was pared by 4 bases and J by 5 bases, with 13 bases of the junction left unmatched. CDR1 and CDR2 from the germline V gene are KGHSH and LQKENI. This CDR3 has 16 residues. Here the CDR3 DNA reads TGTGCCAGCTCACGGAACACAGGGGCGATCGGAACTGAAGCTTTCTTT. Protein sequence: CASSRNTGAIGTEAFF.